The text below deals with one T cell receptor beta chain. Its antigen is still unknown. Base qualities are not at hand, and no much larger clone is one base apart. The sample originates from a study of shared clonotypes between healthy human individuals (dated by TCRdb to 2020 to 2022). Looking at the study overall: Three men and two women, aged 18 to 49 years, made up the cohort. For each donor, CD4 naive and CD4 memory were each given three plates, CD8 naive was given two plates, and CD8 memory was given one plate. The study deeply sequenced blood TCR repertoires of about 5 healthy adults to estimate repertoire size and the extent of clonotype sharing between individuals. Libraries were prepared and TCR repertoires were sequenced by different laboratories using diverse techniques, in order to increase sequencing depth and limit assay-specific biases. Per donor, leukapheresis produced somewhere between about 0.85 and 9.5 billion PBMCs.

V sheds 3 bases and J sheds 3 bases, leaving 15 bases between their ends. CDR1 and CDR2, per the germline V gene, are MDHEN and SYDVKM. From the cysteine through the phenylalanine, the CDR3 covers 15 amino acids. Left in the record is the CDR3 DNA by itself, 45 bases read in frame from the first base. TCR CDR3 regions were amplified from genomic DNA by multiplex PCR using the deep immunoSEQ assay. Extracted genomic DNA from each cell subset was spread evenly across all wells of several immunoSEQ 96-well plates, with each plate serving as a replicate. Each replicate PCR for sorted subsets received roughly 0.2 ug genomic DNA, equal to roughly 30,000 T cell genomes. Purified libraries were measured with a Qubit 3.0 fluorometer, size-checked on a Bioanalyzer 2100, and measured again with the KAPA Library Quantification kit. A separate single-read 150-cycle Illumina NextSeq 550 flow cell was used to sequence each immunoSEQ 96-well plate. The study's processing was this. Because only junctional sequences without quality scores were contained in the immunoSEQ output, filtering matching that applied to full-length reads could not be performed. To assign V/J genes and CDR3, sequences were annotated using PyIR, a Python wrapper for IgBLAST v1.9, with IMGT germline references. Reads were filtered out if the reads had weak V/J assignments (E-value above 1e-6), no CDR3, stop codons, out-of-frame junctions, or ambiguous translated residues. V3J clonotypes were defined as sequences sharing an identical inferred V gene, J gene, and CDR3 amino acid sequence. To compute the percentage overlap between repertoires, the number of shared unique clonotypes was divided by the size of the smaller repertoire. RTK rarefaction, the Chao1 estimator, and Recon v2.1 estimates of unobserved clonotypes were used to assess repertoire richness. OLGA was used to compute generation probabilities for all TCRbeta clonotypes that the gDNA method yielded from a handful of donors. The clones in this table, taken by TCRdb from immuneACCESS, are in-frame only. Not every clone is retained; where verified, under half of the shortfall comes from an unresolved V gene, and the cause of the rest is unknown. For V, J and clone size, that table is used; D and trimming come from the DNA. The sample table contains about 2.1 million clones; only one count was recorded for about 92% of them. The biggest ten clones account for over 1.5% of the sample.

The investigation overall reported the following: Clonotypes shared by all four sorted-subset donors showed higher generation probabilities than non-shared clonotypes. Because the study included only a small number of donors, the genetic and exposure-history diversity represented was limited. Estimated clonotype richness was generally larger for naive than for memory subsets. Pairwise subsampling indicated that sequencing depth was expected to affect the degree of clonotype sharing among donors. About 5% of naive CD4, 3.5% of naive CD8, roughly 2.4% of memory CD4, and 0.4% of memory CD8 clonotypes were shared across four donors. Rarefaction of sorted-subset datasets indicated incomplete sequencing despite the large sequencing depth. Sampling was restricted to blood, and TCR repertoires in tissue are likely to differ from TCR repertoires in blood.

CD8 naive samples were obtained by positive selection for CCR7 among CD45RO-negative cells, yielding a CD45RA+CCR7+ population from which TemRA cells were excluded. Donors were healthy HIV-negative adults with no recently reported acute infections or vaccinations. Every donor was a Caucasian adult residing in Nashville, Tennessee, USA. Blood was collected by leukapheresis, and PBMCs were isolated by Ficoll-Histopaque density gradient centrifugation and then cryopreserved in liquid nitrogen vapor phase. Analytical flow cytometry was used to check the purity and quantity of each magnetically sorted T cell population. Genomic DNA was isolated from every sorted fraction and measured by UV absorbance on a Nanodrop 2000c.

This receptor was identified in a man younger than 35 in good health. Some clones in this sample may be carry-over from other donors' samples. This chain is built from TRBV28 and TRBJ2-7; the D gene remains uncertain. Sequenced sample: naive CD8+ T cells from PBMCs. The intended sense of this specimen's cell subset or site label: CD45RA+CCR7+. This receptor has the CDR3 CASSFRRGYIYEQYF. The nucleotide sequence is TGTGCCAGCAGTTTTCGCCGCGGATACATCTACGAGCAGTACTTC. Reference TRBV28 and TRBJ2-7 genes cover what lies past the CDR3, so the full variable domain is DVKVTQSSRYLVKRTGEKVFLECVQDMDHENMFWYRQDPGLGLRLIYFSYDVKMKEKGDIPEGYSVSREKKERFSLILESASTNQTSMYLCASSFRRGYIYEQYFGPGTRLTVT.